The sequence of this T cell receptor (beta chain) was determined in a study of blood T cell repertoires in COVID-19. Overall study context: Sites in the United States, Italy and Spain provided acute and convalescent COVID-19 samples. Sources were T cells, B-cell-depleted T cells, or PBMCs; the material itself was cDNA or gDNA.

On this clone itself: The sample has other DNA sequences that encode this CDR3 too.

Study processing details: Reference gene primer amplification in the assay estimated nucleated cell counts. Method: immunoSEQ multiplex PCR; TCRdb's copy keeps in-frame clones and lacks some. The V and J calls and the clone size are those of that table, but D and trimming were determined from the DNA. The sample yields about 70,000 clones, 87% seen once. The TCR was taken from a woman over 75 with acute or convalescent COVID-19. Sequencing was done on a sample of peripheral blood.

Here the CDR3 DNA reads TGCAGCGTAGGTAGGACAGGGAACACCGGGGAGCTGTTTTTT. Its translation is CSVGRTGNTGELFF. V usage is TRBV29-1 and J usage is TRBJ2-2, with 7 bases fitting TRBD1. With V trimmed by 6 bases and J by 1 base, 5 bases remained unmatched. CDR3 length equals 14 residues. CDR1 SQVTM and CDR2 ANQGSEA come from the germline V gene.